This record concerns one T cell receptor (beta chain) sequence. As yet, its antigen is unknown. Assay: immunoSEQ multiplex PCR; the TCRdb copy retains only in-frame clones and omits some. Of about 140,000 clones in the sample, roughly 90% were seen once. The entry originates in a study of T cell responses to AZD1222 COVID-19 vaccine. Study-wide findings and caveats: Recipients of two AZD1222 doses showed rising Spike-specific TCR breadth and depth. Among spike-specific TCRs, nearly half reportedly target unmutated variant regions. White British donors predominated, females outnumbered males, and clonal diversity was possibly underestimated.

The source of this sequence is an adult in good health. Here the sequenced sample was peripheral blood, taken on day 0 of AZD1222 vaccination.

The CDR3, as DNA: TGTGCCAGCAGCCAAGTTTCGGGGGCTGGAAGTTCACCCCTCCACTTT. The encoded protein is CASSQVSGAGSSPLHF. The chain combines TRBV3-1 (or the pseudogene TRBV3-2) with TRBJ1-6; tentative D call: TRBD1 (6 bases). The V gene lost 1 base and the J gene lost 9 bases, with 16 bases spanning the gap. Germline assignment: CDR1 LGHDT and CDR2 YNNKEL (reference sequence). The CDR3 sequence is 16 residues long.